This TCR beta chain derives from a study of T-cell reconstitution after alpha-beta-depleted transplantation in children. General study points: Surviving recipient T cells and intrathymic progenitors accounted for some patients' high TCRbeta diversity at day 60. From newly produced T cells came most of the T-cell counts and diversity one year after transplant. There were reportedly several hundred expanded graft clones from which alpha-beta T cells came about two months after transplant.

The CDR3 runs to 13 residues. With 6 bases removed from V and 0 bases from J, the gap between germline ends came to 9 bases. From germline, CDR1 is SQVTM and CDR2 ANQGSEA. This clonotype occurred a few times. No antigen is known for it. Unique molecular identifiers were incorporated during preparation of the TCRbeta library. Each CDR3 protein is one row after TCRdb ran MiXCR on the PCR reads. The sample yields hundreds of thousands of distinct CDR3 sequences, 13% seen once. The source of this sequence is a male patient under 18 who had a stem cell transplant for acute myeloid leukemia, so the T cells may come from the graft donor. The sequenced sample was PBMCs, mostly from graft donor cells, obtained 360 days after TCRalphabeta/CD19-depleted stem cell transplant. The chain joins TRBV29-1 to TRBJ1-5; D is uncertain. This CDR3 reads CSVSENSNQPQHF. The CDR3 DNA reads TGCAGCGTCTCAGAGAATAGCAATCAGCCCCAGCATTTT.